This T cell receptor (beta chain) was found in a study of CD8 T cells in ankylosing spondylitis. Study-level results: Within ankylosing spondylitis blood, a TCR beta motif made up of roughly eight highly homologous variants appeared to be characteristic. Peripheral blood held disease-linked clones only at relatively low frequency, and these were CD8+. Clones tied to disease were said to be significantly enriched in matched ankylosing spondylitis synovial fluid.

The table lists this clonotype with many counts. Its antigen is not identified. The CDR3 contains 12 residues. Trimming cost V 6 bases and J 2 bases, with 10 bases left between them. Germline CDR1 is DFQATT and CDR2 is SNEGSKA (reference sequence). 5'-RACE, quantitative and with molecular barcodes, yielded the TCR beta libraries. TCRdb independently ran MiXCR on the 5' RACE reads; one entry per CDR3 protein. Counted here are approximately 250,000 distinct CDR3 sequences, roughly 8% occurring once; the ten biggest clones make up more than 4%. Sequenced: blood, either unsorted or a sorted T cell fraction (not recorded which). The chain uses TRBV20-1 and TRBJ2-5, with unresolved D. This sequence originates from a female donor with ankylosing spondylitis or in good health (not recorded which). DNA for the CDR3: TGCAGTGCGTCCGGTGTTCAAGAGACCCAGTACTTC. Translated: CSASGVQETQYF.